This passage covers 22 T cell receptor beta chains from one sample sequenced in a study of post-analysis software for immune sequencing data. Study-wide findings and caveats: Several TRBV segments, TRBV5-6, TRBV5-1 and TRBV20-1 among them, were found more frequent in patients than controls.

These receptors lack a known antigen. Researchers reported that TCR beta cDNA libraries carried unique molecular identifiers. MiXCR, applied by TCRdb to the PCR reads, yields one record per CDR3 protein. The top ten hold roughly 0.57% of the sample, which has hundreds of thousands of distinct CDR3 sequences, just under 30% seen once. Specimen: blood. These receptors all stem from a girl between 10 and 17 years old with multiple sclerosis.

The rearrangement links TRBV5-1 to TRBJ2-5; 9 nucleotides line up with TRBD1. The CDR3 spans 14 residues. Per the germline V gene, CDR1 is SGHRS and CDR2 is YFSETQ. The V segment lost 0 bases and the J segment 4 bases; nucleotides outside the gene matches: 1. In DNA, the CDR3 is TGCGCCAGCAGCTTGGGGACAGGGGTAGAGACCCAGTACTTC. Translating it yields CASSLGTGVETQYF.

V usage is TRBV20-1 and J usage is TRBJ2-7; TRBD1 matches at 8 bases. Germline CDR1 DFQATT, CDR2 SNEGSKA (reference sequence). CDR3 length: 15 amino acids. V was pared by 6 bases and J by 3 bases, with 13 bases of the junction left unmatched. The CDR3 sequence is CSARKPGGPLYEQYF. CDR3 nucleotide sequence: TGCAGTGCCAGGAAACCAGGGGGCCCCCTCTACGAGCAGTACTTC.

This clonotype came up a few times. This chain connects TRBV4-3 to TRBJ2-6; a weak D match, TRBD1 (5 bases). The CDR3 spans 18 residues. V lost 4 bases to trimming and J lost 0 bases, with 16 bases between them. CDR1 is LGHNA and CDR2 is YSLEER in the germline V gene. DNA of the CDR3: TGCGCCAGCAGCCGGCGGACATTCCGAATCTCTGGGGCCAACGTCCTGACTTTC. Translated, it gives CASSRRTFRISGANVLTF.

This clonotype was recorded many times. The chain uses TRBV10-2 and TRBJ2-4; D possibly corresponds to TRBD1 (7 bases). V lost 7 bases and J lost 5, with 15 bases in between. Germline CDR1 is WSHSY and CDR2 is SAAADI. The CDR3 spans 14 residues. This chain's CDR3 is CASTPDREENIQYF. CDR3 bases: TGCGCCAGCACCCCCGACAGGGAGGAAAACATTCAGTACTTC.

This clonotype was seen a handful of times. This chain uses TRBV28 with TRBJ2-7; 10 nucleotides align to TRBD1. V trimming: 6 bases; J trimming: 0 bases; junction bases outside the gene matches: 8. The CDR3 consists of 16 residues. The V gene's germline CDR1 is MDHEN and CDR2 SYDVKM. CDR3 in amino acids: CASSEPGQGNSYEQYF. The CDR3 DNA follows: TGTGCCAGCAGCGAGCCGGGACAGGGGAACTCCTACGAGCAGTACTTC.

This chain links TRBV7-2 with TRBJ2-5; D is perhaps TRBD2 (5 bases). The CDR3 sequence is 14 residues long. Germline CDR1 is SGHTA and CDR2 is FQGNSA. Between the trimmed V and J ends, which lost 3 bases and 11 bases, there was a span of 19 bases. The CDR3 protein is CASSLRRGSWEQYF. The CDR3 coding sequence is TGTGCCAGCAGCTTGCGACGAGGGAGCTGGGAGCAGTACTTC.

This clonotype was seen once. The chain combines TRBV24-1 with TRBJ2-5, with TRBD1 identical over 10 bases. This CDR3 is 15 amino acids long. Looked up from germline, CDR1 is KGHDR and CDR2 is SFDVKD. V lost 7 bases, J lost 0 bases, and 4 bases stayed unmatched. CDR3 DNA: TGTGCCACCAGAACCGGGACAGGGGACCAAGAGACCCAGTACTTC. Protein product: CATRTGTGDQETQYF.

The CDR3 reads CASRPSGQGNTEAFF. The CDR3 DNA reads as TGTGCCAGCAGACCTAGCGGACAGGGGAACACTGAAGCTTTCTTT. This chain joins TRBV28 and TRBJ1-1; 8 nucleotides line up with TRBD1. In germline, CDR1 is MDHEN, CDR2 SYDVKM. Trimming took 6 bases from V and 1 from J; bases not matched to a gene: 7. The CDR3 runs 15 residues.

This clonotype showed up just a few times. The rearrangement joins TRBV29-1 to TRBJ1-1; no clear D gene. Per the germline V gene, CDR1 is SQVTM and CDR2 is ANQGSEA. V was clipped by 7 bases and J by 1 base, with 10 bases between them. CDR3 size: 12 residues. For the CDR3, the DNA is TGCAGCGCAGGACTGACGAACACTGAAGCTTTCTTT. This translates into CSAGLTNTEAFF. Full variable domain (rest looked up from reference TRBV29-1 and TRBJ1-1): SAVISQKPSRDICQRGTSLTIQCQVDSQVTMMFWYRQQPGQSLTLIATANQGSEATYESGFVIDKFPISRPNLTFSTLTVSNMSPEDSSIYLCSAGLTNTEAFFGQGTRLTVV.

V and J are TRBV5-6 and TRBJ1-5; 9 nucleotides align to TRBD1. V dropped 4 bases and J dropped 10; count of bases not matched to a gene: 9. The CDR3 is 14 amino acids. CDR1 SGHDT and CDR2 YYEEEE come from the germline V gene. The CDR3, as DNA: TGTGCCAGCAGCATCGACAGGGGGTCGACACCCCAGCATTTT. It is translated as CASSIDRGSTPQHF.

The genes are TRBV12-3 or TRBV12-4 and TRBJ2-3; D gene ambiguous. V lost 2 bases, J lost 2 bases, and 11 bases lay in between. The CDR3 has 15 residues. In DNA form, the CDR3 reads TGTGCCAGCAGTTTAAATAACCTGCTCACAGATACGCAGTATTTT. Amino acids: CASSLNNLLTDTQYF.

CDR3 region: CASSYLDRKFYEQYF. The CDR3 DNA reads TGTGCCAGCAGCTATTTGGACAGAAAATTCTACGAGCAGTACTTC. The chain uses TRBV28 and TRBJ2-7; TRBD1 is a possible D gene (6 bases). V was trimmed by 6 bases and J by 3 bases, leaving 18 bases between them. The CDR3 extends over 15 amino acids. The germline gives CDR1 MDHEN, CDR2 SYDVKM. The full variable domain, its missing parts supplied by reference TRBV28 and TRBJ2-7, is DVKVTQSSRYLVKRTGEKVFLECVQDMDHENMFWYRQDPGLGLRLIYFSYDVKMKEKGDIPEGYSVSREKKERFSLILESASTNQTSMYLCASSYLDRKFYEQYFGPGTRLTVT.

This rearrangement joins TRBV6-6 to TRBJ1-2; weak D call: TRBD1 (5 bases). CDR3 length: 17 residues. Germline V gene lookup returns CDR1 MNHNY and CDR2 SVGAGI (reference sequence). The V end lost 6 bases, the J end lost 1 base, and 21 bases lay between the germline ends. DNA for the CDR3: TGTGCCAGCAGCCCCCCGGGGGAGTTAAGAGTTAACTATGGCTACACCTTC. Protein product: CASSPPGELRVNYGYTF.

The chain links TRBV29-1 to TRBJ2-7, with D possibly TRBD1 on 6 matching bases. Trimming removed 0 bases at V and 8 bases at J, with 14 bases between. Germline V CDR1 and CDR2: SQVTM, ANQGSEA. This CDR3 is 13 amino acids long. The CDR3 sequence: CSVEETGGAQQYF. CDR3 sequence (DNA): TGCAGCGTTGAAGAGACAGGAGGAGCCCAGCAGTACTTC.

This clonotype was observed many times. The rearrangement links TRBV6-1 to TRBJ2-1; 9 nucleotides line up with TRBD2. The CDR3 loop spans 14 amino acids. Germline V gene data show CDR1 as MNHNS and CDR2 as SASEGT. J was trimmed by 6 bases and V by 8 bases; bases with no gene match: 8. The CDR3 nucleotides are TGTGCCAGCCGCGGGGCGGGGGGGCCCAATGAGCAGTTCTTC. Residues: CASRGAGGPNEQFF.

This clonotype was seen a handful of times. V and J are TRBV9 and TRBJ1-6, with 10 bases matching TRBD1. Germline CDR1 and CDR2: SGDLS and YYNGEE. V shed 4 bases, J shed 9 bases, and the junction held 10 bases outside the gene matches. The CDR3 runs 16 residues. The DNA of the CDR3 is TGTGCCAGCAGCCAACGGACAGGGGGTAGGCGTTCACCCCTCCACTTT. The encoded protein is CASSQRTGGRRSPLHF.

The chain combines TRBV18 with TRBJ2-1; 9 positions agree with TRBD2. This CDR3 region has 17 residues. Germline CDR1 and CDR2: KGHSH and LQKENI. The ends lost 3 bases at V and 6 bases at J; junction bases unmatched: 12. The CDR3 nucleotides read TGTGCCAGCTCACCTTTCGTCTTGGCGGGAGGGCCCAATGAGCAGTTCTTC. Its protein product is CASSPFVLAGGPNEQFF.

The rearrangement uses TRBV6-2 or TRBV6-3 and TRBJ2-1; possibly TRBD2 for D (5 bases). The ends were cut back, 0 bases at V and 5 bases at J, with 17 bases in the middle. Germline CDR1 and CDR2: MNHEY and SVGEGT. This CDR3 has 17 amino acids. CDR3 sequence: CASSYSLTWTGNNEQFF. CDR3 nucleotide sequence: TGTGCCAGCAGTTACTCGCTTACATGGACTGGAAACAATGAGCAGTTCTTC.

The V call is TRBV28, the J call TRBJ2-1; D uncertain. V was cut by 5 bases and J by 12 bases, with 11 bases left in between. The CDR3 sequence is 11 residues long. Germline lookup yields CDR1 MDHEN and CDR2 SYDVKM. DNA for the CDR3: TGTGCCAGCAGTACTCCGGCCTTGCAGTTCTTC. Translation: CASSTPALQFF.

This chain links TRBV6-5 with TRBJ2-7; 7 bases are shared with TRBD1. Germline loops: CDR1 MNHEY, CDR2 SVGAGI. V dropped 2 bases and J dropped 4; count of bases not matched to a gene: 5. The CDR3 has 14 amino acids. The DNA of the CDR3 is TGTGCCAGCAGTTACGGGGACAGCTTATACGAGCAGTACTTC. Translation: CASSYGDSLYEQYF.

Many counts were recorded for this clonotype. V and J are TRBV7-2 and TRBJ1-2, with 9 bases matching TRBD1. V shed 4 bases, J shed 6 bases, and the junction held 3 bases outside the gene matches. From germline, CDR1 is SGHTA and CDR2 FQGNSA. The CDR3 totals 13 residues. The CDR3 region is CASSYRGQNGYTF. In DNA, the CDR3 is TGTGCCAGCAGCTACAGGGGGCAGAATGGCTACACCTTC.

The rearrangement uses TRBV24-1 and TRBJ2-7; D not certain. The V end lost 2 bases, the J end lost 3 bases, and 13 bases lay between the germline ends. The CDR3 spans 15 residues. Germline V gives CDR1 KGHDR, CDR2 SFDVKD. In nucleotides, the CDR3 is TGTGCCACCAGTGATTATCACCGGCCAAACTACGAGCAGTACTTC. It codes for CATSDYHRPNYEQYF.